What follows describes a single T cell receptor beta chain. Its target is unknown. The record originates from a study of cytomegalovirus exposure and HLA in healthy donors. Every donor was a healthy person donating bone marrow. Study findings and constraints: Later on, an analysis tied 15,000 to 20,000 TCR beta sequences to HLA alleles at 0.05 false discovery rate.

The CDR3 length is 12 residues. Germline CDR1 reads MNHEY; CDR2 reads SVGAGI. V shed 6 bases and J shed 5 bases, with 10 bases lying between them. PCR was performed using 60 Vbeta and 13 Jbeta primers. TCRdb's copy holds only in-frame clones and misses some; the assay was immunoSEQ multiplex PCR. The table lists around 210,000 clones, approximately 78% of them singletons, with approximately 0.49% in the top ten. The chain joins TRBV6-5 to TRBJ2-5; weak D call: TRBD1 (6 bases). Input material: PBMCs. This TCR derives from a boy younger than 18 in good health and CMV-seronegative. The chain's CDR3 is CASRNREETQYF. The DNA of the CDR3 is TGTGCCAGCAGGAACAGGGAGGAGACCCAGTACTTC.